The subject of this entry is one TCR beta chain. Its matching antigen is unknown. V was cut by 6 bases and J by 3 bases, with 8 bases left in between. The CDR3 totals 13 residues. CDR1 LGHNT and CDR2 FRNRAP come from the germline V gene. The data were taken from a study of CD8 T cells in ankylosing spondylitis. Study conclusions and caveats: Seemingly distinctive of ankylosing spondylitis blood was a TCR beta motif formed by eight highly homologous variants.

The authors made TCR beta libraries by quantitative 5'-RACE with molecular barcodes. MiXCR was run by TCRdb on the 5' RACE reads, yielding one entry per CDR3 protein. The sample lists 150,000 to 200,000 distinct CDR3 sequences, 11% occurring once. The chain combines TRBV12-5 with TRBJ2-2; D uncertain. Sequenced input: blood, either unsorted or a sorted T cell fraction (not recorded which). This receptor was obtained from a male donor with ankylosing spondylitis or in good health (not recorded which). This chain's CDR3 is CASGTLDTGELFF. The CDR3 coding sequence is TGTGCTAGTGGCACCCTAGACACCGGGGAGCTGTTTTTT.